This note documents a single T cell receptor beta chain sequence. What it recognizes is unknown. Other DNA sequences in this specimen translate into the identical CDR3. In the original processing: In the immunoSEQ data, sequences were junction-only and lacked quality scores, so filtering differed. Measured with immunoSEQ multiplex PCR; TCRdb has only the in-frame clones, and not every one. Clone size and V and J calls were adopted from that table, with D and trimming inferred from the DNA. The data contain 2 million or so clones, just under 95% of them singletons. The V end lost 4 bases, the J end lost 0 bases, and 10 bases lay between the germline ends. Germline CDR1 reads MDHEN; CDR2 reads SYDVKM. This CDR3 region has 14 residues. CD45RO negativity and positive selection for CCR7 defined naive CD8 cells, a population that excluded terminally differentiated effector memory CD45RA+ cells. This record comes from a study of shared clonotypes between healthy human individuals. Points from the study as a whole: Few donors limited the genetic and exposure-history diversity represented.

The V call is TRBV28, the J call TRBJ2-7; tentative D call: TRBD1 (7 bases). The TCR sequence derives from a man aged 18 to 29 in good health. The sequenced sample was naive CD8+ T cells sorted from blood. Here the CDR3 DNA reads TGTGCCAGCAGTTCGCGGGACAGCTCCTACGAGCAGTACTTC. Protein product: CASSSRDSSYEQYF.